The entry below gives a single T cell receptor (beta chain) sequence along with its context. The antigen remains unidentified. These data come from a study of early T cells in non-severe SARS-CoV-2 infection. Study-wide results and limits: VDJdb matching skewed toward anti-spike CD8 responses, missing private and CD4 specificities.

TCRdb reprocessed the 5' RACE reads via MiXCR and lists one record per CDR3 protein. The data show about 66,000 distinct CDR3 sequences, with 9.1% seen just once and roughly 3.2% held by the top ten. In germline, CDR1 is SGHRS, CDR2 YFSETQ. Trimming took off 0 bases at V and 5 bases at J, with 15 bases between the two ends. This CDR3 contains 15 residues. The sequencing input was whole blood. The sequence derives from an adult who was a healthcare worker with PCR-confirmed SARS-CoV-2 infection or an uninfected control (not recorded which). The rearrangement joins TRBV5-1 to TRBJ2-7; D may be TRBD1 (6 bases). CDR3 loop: CASSLVGQGSHEQYF. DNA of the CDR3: TGCGCCAGCAGCTTGGTTGGTCAGGGGTCCCACGAGCAGTACTTC.